The 12 T cell receptor beta chains given below trace back to one sample, sequenced in a study of human T cells and chemical hapten exposure. TCRdb analysed the 5' RACE reads with MiXCR anew, one entry per CDR3 protein. Here the sample spans tens of thousands of distinct CDR3 sequences, about 16% being singletons. Before extraction, the whole blood was not fractionated, and total RNA was taken from it. These receptor sequences come from a female donor in good health.

V gene TRBV7-2 combines with J gene TRBJ2-3, with D perhaps being TRBD1 or TRBD2 (5 bases each). This CDR3 region has 18 residues. V gave up 5 bases and J gave up 3 bases, with 24 bases separating them. Germline CDR1 SGHTA, CDR2 FQGNSA. This CDR3 is CASSLRTSSRTSTDTQYF. CDR3 sequence (DNA): TGTGCCAGCAGCCTACGGACATCCTCCCGTACTAGTACAGATACGCAGTATTTT.

The V gene is TRBV5-1, the J gene TRBJ2-5, with 7 bases that match TRBD2. Germline-derived CDR1 and CDR2 are SGHRS and YFSETQ. V gave up 4 bases and J gave up 2 bases; unmatched junction bases: 8. CDR3 length: 15 amino acids. For the CDR3, the DNA is TGCGCCAGCAGCCGGGACTACCCTATTCAAGAGACCCAGTACTTC. This codes for CASSRDYPIQETQYF.

This clonotype was seen only a few times. This sequence joins TRBV6-5 and TRBJ2-3, with D hard to call. This CDR3 spans 14 amino acids. The V and J ends lost 1 base and 1 base respectively, with 6 bases between them. Germline V gives CDR1 MNHEY, CDR2 SVGAGI. In nucleotides, the CDR3 is TGTGCCAGCAGTTACTTTGCGGGCACAGATACGCAGTATTTT. Amino acids: CASSYFAGTDTQYF.

The rearrangement uses TRBV11-1 and TRBJ2-4; D uncertain. V was shortened by 4 bases and J by 1 base, with 17 bases between the two germline ends. Germline assignment: CDR1 SGHAT and CDR2 FQDESV (reference sequence). The CDR3 length is 17 residues. DNA of the CDR3: TGTGCCAGCAGCTCACCCCGGGTGAATCCGGCCAAAAACATTCAGTACTTC. Translation gives CASSSPRVNPAKNIQYF.

The sample holds a few counts of this clonotype. The chain recombines TRBV5-5 with TRBJ1-1; no clear D. The CDR3 is 15 amino acids. In germline, CDR1 is SGHKS, CDR2 YYEKEE (reference sequence). Trimming stripped 4 bases from V and 0 bases from J, with 13 bases between. The CDR3 loop reads CASSRLIELNTEAFF. The CDR3 nucleotides read TGTGCCAGCAGCCGCCTGATCGAACTGAACACTGAAGCTTTCTTT.

This clonotype was seen repeatedly, ten times or more. In nucleotides, the CDR3 is TGCGCCAGCAGCCAAGTGGGAAAAGGTGTTGATGAGCAGTTCTTC. Its translation is CASSQVGKGVDEQFF. The rearrangement joins TRBV4-3 to TRBJ2-1; D gene ambiguous. Germline values: CDR1 LGHNA, CDR2 YSLEER. Between the trimmed V and J ends, which lost 1 base and 8 bases, there was a span of 15 bases. The length of the CDR3 is 15 residues.

CDR3 sequence (DNA): TGTGCCAGCAGTTACTCGAGCCCGGACATAACGAACACTGAAGCTTTCTTT. Protein product: CASSYSSPDITNTEAFF. This rearrangement joins TRBV6-2 or TRBV6-3 to TRBJ1-1, with a tentative D call TRBD1 (5 bases). Trimming pared 0 bases from V and 1 base from J, leaving 15 bases between. The CDR3 is 17 amino acids. In germline, CDR1 is MNHEY, CDR2 SVGEGT.

V is TRBV7-9 and J is TRBJ1-3; no definite D call. The germline V gene has CDR1 SEHNR and CDR2 FQNEAQ (reference sequence). Trimming shortened V by 3 bases and J by 0 bases, and 6 bases separated the two germline ends. The CDR3 runs 14 residues. The CDR3 DNA reads TGTGCCAGCAGCTTTGCAAGCTCTGGAAACACCATATATTTT. This translates into CASSFASSGNTIYF.

The rearrangement uses TRBV20-1 and TRBJ2-5; D is perhaps TRBD2 (5 bases). Trimming removed 3 bases at V and 0 bases at J, with 5 bases between. Germline loops: CDR1 DFQATT, CDR2 SNEGSKA (reference sequence). The CDR3 extends over 12 amino acids. The DNA of the CDR3 is TGCAGTGCTAGTAGCGACCAAGAGACCCAGTACTTC. Its translation is CSASSDQETQYF.

V and J are TRBV5-1 and TRBJ1-2; unclear D gene. CDR1 is SGHRS and CDR2 is YFSETQ in the germline V gene. The CDR3 runs 13 residues. The ends were cut back, 4 bases at V and 0 bases at J, with 7 bases in the middle. The CDR3 bases are TGCGCCAGCAGCGGAGAGGCTAACTATGGCTACACCTTC. Its translation: CASSGEANYGYTF.

The chain uses TRBV7-8 and TRBJ1-5, with 7 nucleotides matching TRBD1. The CDR3 has 19 amino acids. Trimming took 0 bases from V and 5 from J; bases not matched to a gene: 16. Germline CDR1 and CDR2: SGHVS and FQNEAQ. CDR3 sequence reads: CASSLATYRQGGFHQPQHF. The CDR3 DNA sequence: TGTGCCAGCAGCTTAGCGACTTATAGACAGGGTGGATTCCATCAGCCCCAGCATTTT.

This clonotype came up many times. This sequence joins TRBV27 and TRBJ2-1; 10 bases align to TRBD2. Per the germline V gene, CDR1 is MNHEY and CDR2 is SMNVEV (reference sequence). The CDR3 spans 15 residues. The J segment lost 4 bases and the V segment lost 2 bases, leaving 2 bases of the junction unmatched. This CDR3 is CASSLKAGGYNEQFF. The CDR3 bases are TGTGCCAGCAGTTTAAAAGCGGGGGGGTACAATGAGCAGTTCTTC.